This is a list of T cell receptor beta chains from one sample in a study of patients and donors after allogeneic stem cell transplantation. TCRdb analysed the RT-PCR reads with MiXCR anew, one entry per CDR3 protein. The sample lists about 200,000 distinct CDR3 sequences; around two fifths were seen once. The material sequenced was blood, either unsorted or a sorted T cell fraction (not recorded which). The receptor set was obtained from a human donor who was either an allogeneic HSCT recipient or a stem cell or donor lymphocyte infusion donor (not recorded which). It is not recorded whose cells these are; they may come from a transplant donor. Each CDR3 is given with its conserved first and last residue. The D gene is left open where the match is weak. A clone size is listed for some rows: how often the clone was seen (once, few, many), or a class if it is expanded.

v_gene	j_gene	abundance	d_gene	CDR3aa	CDR3nt
TRBV18	TRBJ2-7	NA	NA	CASSPTADPSYEQYF	TGTGCCAGCTCTCCCACTGCCGACCCCTCCTACGAGCAGTACTTC
TRBV7-6	TRBJ1-6	NA	NA	CASSLNRMSSYNSPLHF	TGTGCCAGCAGCTTGAACAGGATGAGCTCCTATAATTCACCCCTCCACTTT
TRBV13	TRBJ2-5	NA	NA	CASSLAGMGETQYF	TGTGCCAGCAGCTTGGCCGGGATGGGCGAGACCCAGTACTTC
TRBV6-2/TRBV6-3	TRBJ1-1	NA	NA	CASSYWGTEAFF	TGTGCCAGCAGTTACTGGGGCACTGAAGCTTTCTTT
TRBV5-1	TRBJ1-2	NA	NA	CASSDWQGIYGYTF	TGCGCCAGCAGCGATTGGCAGGGAATCTATGGCTACACCTTC
TRBV18	TRBJ2-1	few	TRBD2	CASSPPEGGPLSLFF	TGTGCCAGCTCACCACCGGAGGGAGGGCCCCTCTCACTGTTCTTC
TRBV11-1	TRBJ2-1	NA	NA	CASSSSVADGHNEQFF	TGTGCCAGCAGCTCCTCCGTGGCCGACGGCCACAATGAGCAGTTCTTC
TRBV6-2/TRBV6-3	TRBJ2-7	few	TRBD1	CASSWDPGTGGYEQYF	TGTGCCAGCAGTTGGGACCCCGGGACAGGGGGGTACGAGCAGTACTTC
TRBV12-3/TRBV12-4	TRBJ1-5	NA	NA	CASSLASGTSNQPQHF	TGTGCCAGCAGTTTAGCGTCAGGGACTAGCAATCAGCCCCAGCATTTT
TRBV6-5	TRBJ2-7	NA	TRBD1	CASRRGQGAYEQYF	TGTGCCAGCAGGCGGGGACAGGGGGCCTACGAGCAGTACTTC
TRBV7-8	TRBJ1-5	NA	TRBD1	CASSFAWDSNSNQPQHF	TGTGCCAGCAGCTTTGCTTGGGACAGTAATAGCAATCAGCCCCAGCATTTT
TRBV6-5	TRBJ2-7	NA	NA	CASSYDKRSYEQYF	TGTGCCAGCAGTTACGATAAAAGATCCTACGAGCAGTACTTC
TRBV7-7	TRBJ2-2	NA	TRBD2	CASSSTSGMSSGELFF	TGTGCTAGCAGCTCGACTAGCGGGATGAGTTCCGGGGAGCTGTTTTTT
TRBV12-3/TRBV12-4	TRBJ2-5	few	TRBD1	CASSLRGLETQYF	TGTGCCAGCAGTTTAAGGGGGCTGGAGACCCAGTACTTC
TRBV12-3/TRBV12-4	TRBJ1-5	NA	NA	CASSFEDRDGSNQPQHF	TGTGCCAGCAGTTTTGAGGACCGGGACGGTAGCAATCAGCCCCAGCATTTT
TRBV15	TRBJ2-7	many	NA	CATSNQGYEQYF	TGTGCCACCAGCAATCAGGGTTACGAGCAGTACTTC
TRBV6-1	TRBJ1-1	few	NA	CASSEARTGQSTEAFF	TGTGCCAGCAGTGAAGCGCGGACGGGGCAGTCAACTGAAGCTTTCTTT
TRBV7-9	TRBJ1-2	few	NA	CASSDTQATRNYGYTF	TGTGCCAGCAGCGATACCCAGGCCACCAGGAACTATGGCTACACCTTC
TRBV12-3/TRBV12-4	TRBJ1-2	few	TRBD1	CASSSRGEFYGYTF	TGTGCCAGCAGTTCCAGGGGGGAGTTCTATGGCTACACCTTC
TRBV5-8	TRBJ2-7	NA	NA	CASSFDKGRTYEQYF	TGTGCCAGCAGCTTTGATAAGGGGAGGACCTACGAGCAGTACTTC
TRBV6-2/TRBV6-3	TRBJ2-7	once	NA	CASSGPGFALEQYF	TGTGCCAGCAGTGGCCCCGGTTTCGCGCTCGAGCAGTACTTC
TRBV4-1	TRBJ1-1	NA	TRBD1	CASSPVGQGASEAFF	TGCGCCAGCAGCCCAGTTGGGCAGGGGGCATCTGAAGCTTTCTTT
TRBV6-2/TRBV6-3	TRBJ2-2	few	NA	CASSYPDVRTGELFF	TGTGCCAGCAGTTACCCGGACGTTAGGACCGGGGAGCTGTTTTTT
TRBV28	TRBJ1-1	NA	NA	CASSFGSGGGGTEAFF	TGTGCCAGCAGTTTCGGTTCGGGCGGAGGAGGCACTGAAGCTTTCTTT
TRBV12-3/TRBV12-4	TRBJ1-2	few	NA	CASRRGTPLYGYTF	TGTGCCAGCAGACGAGGGACACCTCTCTATGGCTACACCTTC
TRBV4-2	TRBJ1-5	few	NA	CASSQSTGAGSNQPQHF	TGTGCCAGCAGCCAATCGACCGGGGCAGGGAGCAATCAGCCCCAGCATTTT
TRBV12-3/TRBV12-4	TRBJ2-7	few	NA	CASSLLPSYEQYF	TGTGCCAGCAGTTTGCTGCCATCCTACGAGCAGTACTTC
TRBV4-1	TRBJ1-5	NA	NA	CASSPRTFQPQHF	TGCGCCAGCAGCCCCCGGACATTCCAGCCCCAGCATTTT
TRBV7-2	TRBJ2-1	few	NA	CASSLVSTYNEQFF	TGTGCCAGCAGCTTAGTATCTACCTACAATGAGCAGTTCTTC
TRBV7-9	TRBJ2-1	NA	TRBD2	CASSLGPSGSVHEQFF	TGTGCCAGCAGCTTAGGACCCAGCGGGAGTGTCCATGAGCAGTTCTTC
TRBV6-5	TRBJ1-1	NA	NA	CASSYSGPGTRAFF	TGTGCCAGCAGTTACTCCGGGCCAGGGACCCGAGCTTTCTTT
TRBV11-2	TRBJ1-1	few	NA	CASSATGIRVQYTEAFF	TGTGCCAGCAGCGCCACAGGGATTAGGGTGCAGTACACTGAAGCTTTCTTT
TRBV12-3/TRBV12-4	TRBJ1-2	few	NA	CASRRTVNYGYTF	TGTGCCAGCAGACGGACGGTCAACTATGGCTACACCTTC
TRBV7-8	TRBJ1-3	few	NA	CASSLAWAGPISGNTIYF	TGTGCCAGCAGCTTAGCGTGGGCGGGACCGATCTCTGGAAACACCATATATTTT
TRBV7-9	TRBJ1-2	few	NA	CASSLEPGTDGYTF	TGTGCCAGCAGCTTAGAACCAGGGACGGATGGCTACACCTTC
TRBV15	TRBJ1-2	NA	NA	CATSSTNRVFNYGYTF	TGTGCCACCAGCAGTACCAACAGGGTATTTAACTATGGCTACACCTTC
TRBV6-5	TRBJ2-7	NA	TRBD1	CASHRRDSSYEQYF	TGTGCCAGCCACAGAAGGGACAGCTCCTACGAGCAGTACTTC
TRBV4-3	TRBJ2-5	few	TRBD2	CASSQDPSGETQYF	TGCGCCAGCAGCCAAGATCCTAGCGGAGAGACCCAGTACTTC
TRBV12-3/TRBV12-4	TRBJ2-3	few	NA	CASSLYTDTQYF	TGCGCCAGCAGCTTGTACACAGATACGCAGTATTTT
TRBV15	TRBJ2-1	NA	NA	CATSREVGEGNNEQFF	TGTGCCACCAGCAGAGAAGTTGGGGAAGGGAACAATGAGCAGTTCTTC
TRBV6-6	TRBJ1-1	few	TRBD1	CASSRTGTGGTNTEAFF	TGTGCCAGCAGCAGGACCGGGACAGGGGGCACGAACACTGAAGCTTTCTTT
TRBV10-3	TRBJ2-1	few	NA	CAISDAAYNEQFF	TGTGCCATCAGTGATGCGGCCTACAATGAGCAGTTCTTC
TRBV29-1	TRBJ1-1	NA	NA	CSVEVGREAFF	TGCAGCGTTGAAGTGGGTCGCGAAGCTTTCTTT
TRBV14	TRBJ1-5	NA	TRBD1	CASSRADRENQPQHF	TGTGCCAGCAGTCGTGCGGACAGGGAAAATCAGCCCCAGCATTTT
TRBV9	TRBJ1-1	NA	NA	CASSVAGYGEAFF	TGTGCCAGCAGCGTAGCAGGGTATGGTGAAGCTTTCTTT